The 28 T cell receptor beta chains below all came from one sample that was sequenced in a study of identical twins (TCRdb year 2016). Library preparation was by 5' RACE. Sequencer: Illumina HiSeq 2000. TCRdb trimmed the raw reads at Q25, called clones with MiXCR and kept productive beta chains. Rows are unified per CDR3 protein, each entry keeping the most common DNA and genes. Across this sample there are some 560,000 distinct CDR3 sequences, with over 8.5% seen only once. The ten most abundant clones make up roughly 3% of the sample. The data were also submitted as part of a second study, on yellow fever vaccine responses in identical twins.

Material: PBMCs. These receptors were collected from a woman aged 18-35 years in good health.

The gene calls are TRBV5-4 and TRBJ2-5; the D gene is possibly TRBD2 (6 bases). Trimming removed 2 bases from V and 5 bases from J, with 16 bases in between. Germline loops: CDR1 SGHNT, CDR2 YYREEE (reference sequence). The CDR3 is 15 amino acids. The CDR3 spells CASSLVSAGGETQYF. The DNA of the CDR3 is TGTGCCAGCAGCTTAGTTTCAGCGGGTGGCGAGACCCAGTACTTC.

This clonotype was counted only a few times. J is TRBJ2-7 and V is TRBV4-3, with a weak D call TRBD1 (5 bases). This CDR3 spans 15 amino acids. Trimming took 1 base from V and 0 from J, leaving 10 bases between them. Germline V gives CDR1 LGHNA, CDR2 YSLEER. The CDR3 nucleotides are TGCGCCAGCAGCCAAGTGCGACAGAGCTCCTACGAGCAGTACTTC. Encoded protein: CASSQVRQSSYEQYF.

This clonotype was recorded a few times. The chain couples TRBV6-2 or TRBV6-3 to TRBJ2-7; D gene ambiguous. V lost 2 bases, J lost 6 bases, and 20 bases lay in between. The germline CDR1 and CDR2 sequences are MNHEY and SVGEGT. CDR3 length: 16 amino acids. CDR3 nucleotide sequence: TGTGCCAGCAGTTACGGAAGATTAAGTCTCCTCTCCGAGCAGTACTTC. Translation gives CASSYGRLSLLSEQYF.

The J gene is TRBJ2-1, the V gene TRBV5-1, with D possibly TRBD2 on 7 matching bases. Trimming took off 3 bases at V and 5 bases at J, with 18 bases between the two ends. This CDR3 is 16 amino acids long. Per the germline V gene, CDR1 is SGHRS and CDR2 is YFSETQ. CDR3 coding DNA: TGCGCCAGCAGCTGGGGGCTAGCGGACGCTGACAATGAGCAGTTCTTC. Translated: CASSWGLADADNEQFF.

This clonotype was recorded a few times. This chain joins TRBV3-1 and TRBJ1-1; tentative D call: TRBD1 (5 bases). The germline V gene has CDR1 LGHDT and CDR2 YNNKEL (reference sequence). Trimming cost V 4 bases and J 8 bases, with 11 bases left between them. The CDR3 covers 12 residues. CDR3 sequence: CASSPRGYEAFF. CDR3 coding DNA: TGTGCCAGCAGCCCTAGGGGATACGAAGCTTTCTTT. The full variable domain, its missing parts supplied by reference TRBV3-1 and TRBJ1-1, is DTAVSQTPKYLVTQMGNDKSIKCEQNLGHDTMYWYKQDSKKFLKIMFSYNNKELIINETVPNRFSPKSPDKAHLNLHINSLELGDSAVYFCASSPRGYEAFFGQGTRLTVV.

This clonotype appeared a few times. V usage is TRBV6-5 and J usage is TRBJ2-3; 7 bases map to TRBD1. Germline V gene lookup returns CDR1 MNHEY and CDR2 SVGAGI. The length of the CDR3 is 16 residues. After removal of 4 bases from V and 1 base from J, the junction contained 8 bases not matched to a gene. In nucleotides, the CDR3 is TGTGCCAGCAGTTCAGACAGGGCTCTCGGCACAGATACGCAGTATTTT. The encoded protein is CASSSDRALGTDTQYF.

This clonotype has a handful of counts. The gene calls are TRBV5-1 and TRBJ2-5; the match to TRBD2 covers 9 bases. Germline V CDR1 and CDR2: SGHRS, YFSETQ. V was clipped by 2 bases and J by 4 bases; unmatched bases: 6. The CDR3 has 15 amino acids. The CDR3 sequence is CASSFTSGGPETQYF. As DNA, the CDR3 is TGCGCCAGCAGCTTCACCAGCGGGGGGCCAGAGACCCAGTACTTC.

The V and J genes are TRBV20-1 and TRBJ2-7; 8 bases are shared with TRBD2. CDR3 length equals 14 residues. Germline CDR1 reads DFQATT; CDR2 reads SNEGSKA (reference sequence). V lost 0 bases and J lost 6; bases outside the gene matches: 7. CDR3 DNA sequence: TGCAGTGCTAGAGAGGGCGGGAGGACCAGCGAGCAGTACTTC. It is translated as CSAREGGRTSEQYF.

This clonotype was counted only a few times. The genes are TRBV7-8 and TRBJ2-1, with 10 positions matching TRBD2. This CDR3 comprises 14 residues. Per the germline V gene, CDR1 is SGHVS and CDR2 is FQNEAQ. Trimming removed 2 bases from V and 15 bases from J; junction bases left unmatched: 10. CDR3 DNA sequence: TGTGCCAGCAGCTTAACCGGGACTAGCGAGGGGGGGTTCTTC. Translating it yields CASSLTGTSEGGFF.

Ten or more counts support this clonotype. Written as DNA, the CDR3 is TGCGCCAGCAGCGCTGTTGGGGGTCCTTCCTACGAGCAGTACTTC. Protein product: CASSAVGGPSYEQYF. The rearrangement uses TRBV5-1 and TRBJ2-7, with D tentatively TRBD1 or TRBD2 (5 bases each). The CDR3 totals 15 residues. Germline assignment: CDR1 SGHRS and CDR2 YFSETQ. V lost 4 bases and J 1 base, leaving 15 bases between the germline ends.

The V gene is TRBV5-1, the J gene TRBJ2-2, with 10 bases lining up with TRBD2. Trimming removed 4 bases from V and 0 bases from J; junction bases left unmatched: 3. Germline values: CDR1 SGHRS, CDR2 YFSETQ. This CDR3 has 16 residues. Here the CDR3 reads CASSILAGPNTGELFF. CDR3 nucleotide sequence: TGCGCCAGCAGCATACTAGCGGGGCCGAACACCGGGGAGCTGTTTTTT.

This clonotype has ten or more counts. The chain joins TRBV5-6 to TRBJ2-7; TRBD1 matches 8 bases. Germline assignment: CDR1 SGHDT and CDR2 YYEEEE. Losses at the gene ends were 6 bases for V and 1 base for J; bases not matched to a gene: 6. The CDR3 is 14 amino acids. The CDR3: CASTQQGGSYEQYF. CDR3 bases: TGTGCCAGCACCCAACAGGGGGGTTCCTACGAGCAGTACTTC.

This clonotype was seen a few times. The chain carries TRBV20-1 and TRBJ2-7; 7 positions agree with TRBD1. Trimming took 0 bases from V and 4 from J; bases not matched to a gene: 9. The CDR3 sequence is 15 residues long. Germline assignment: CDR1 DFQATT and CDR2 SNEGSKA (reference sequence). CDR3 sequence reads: CSARDQGGRVYEQYF. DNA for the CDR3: TGCAGTGCTAGAGATCAAGGGGGCCGTGTTTACGAGCAGTACTTC.

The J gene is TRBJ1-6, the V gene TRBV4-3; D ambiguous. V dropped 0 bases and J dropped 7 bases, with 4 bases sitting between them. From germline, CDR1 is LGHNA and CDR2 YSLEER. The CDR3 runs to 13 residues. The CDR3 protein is CASSQDRNSPLHF. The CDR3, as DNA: TGCGCCAGCAGCCAAGATCGCAATTCACCCCTCCACTTT.

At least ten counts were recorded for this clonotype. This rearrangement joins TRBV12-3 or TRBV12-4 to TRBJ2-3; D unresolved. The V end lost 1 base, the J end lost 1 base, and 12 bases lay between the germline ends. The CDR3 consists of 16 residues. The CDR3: CASSLVASVGTDTQYF. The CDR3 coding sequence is TGTGCCAGCAGTTTAGTGGCCTCGGTTGGCACAGATACGCAGTATTTT.

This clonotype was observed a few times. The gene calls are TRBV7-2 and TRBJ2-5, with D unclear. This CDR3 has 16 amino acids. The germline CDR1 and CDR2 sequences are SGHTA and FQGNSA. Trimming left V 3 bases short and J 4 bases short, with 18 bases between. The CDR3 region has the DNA TGTGCCAGCAGCTTTCCGAACTTTGGGTTTGGAGAGACCCAGTACTTC. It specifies CASSFPNFGFGETQYF.

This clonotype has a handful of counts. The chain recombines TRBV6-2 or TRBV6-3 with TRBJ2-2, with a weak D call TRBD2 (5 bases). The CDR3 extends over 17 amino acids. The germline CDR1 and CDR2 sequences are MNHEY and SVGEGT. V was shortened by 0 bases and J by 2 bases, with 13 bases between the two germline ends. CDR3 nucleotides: TGTGCCAGCAGTTACTCATCTCAGCGGCTCAACACCGGGGAGCTGTTTTTT. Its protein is CASSYSSQRLNTGELFF.

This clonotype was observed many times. The CDR3 DNA reads TGTGCCAGCAGCTCCTGGGCGAACACTGAAGCTTTCTTT. It encodes CASSSWANTEAFF. The V call is TRBV9, the J call TRBJ1-1; D is uncertain. CDR3 size: 13 residues. Germline V gene sequence: CDR1 SGDLS, CDR2 YYNGEE. Trimming removed 4 bases at V and 1 base at J, with 8 bases between.

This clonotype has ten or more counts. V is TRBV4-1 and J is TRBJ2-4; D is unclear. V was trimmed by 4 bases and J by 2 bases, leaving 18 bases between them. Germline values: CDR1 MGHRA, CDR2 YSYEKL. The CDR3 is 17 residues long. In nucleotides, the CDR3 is TGCGCCAGCAGCCTGAACGTTGGGCCGGGCACCAAAAACATTCAGTACTTC. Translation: CASSLNVGPGTKNIQYF.

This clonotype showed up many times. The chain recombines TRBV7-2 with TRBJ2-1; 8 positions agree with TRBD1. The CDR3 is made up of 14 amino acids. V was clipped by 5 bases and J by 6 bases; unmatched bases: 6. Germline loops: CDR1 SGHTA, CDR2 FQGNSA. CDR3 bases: TGTGCCAGCAGCATAAGAACAGGGGGCAATGAGCAGTTCTTC. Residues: CASSIRTGGNEQFF.

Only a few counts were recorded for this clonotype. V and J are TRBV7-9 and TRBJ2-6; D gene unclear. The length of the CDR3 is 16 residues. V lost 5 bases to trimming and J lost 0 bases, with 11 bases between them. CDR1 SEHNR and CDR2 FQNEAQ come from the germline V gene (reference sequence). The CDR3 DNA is TGTGCCAGCAGCCCGATACAGAGCTCTGGGGCCAACGTCCTGACTTTC. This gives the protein CASSPIQSSGANVLTF. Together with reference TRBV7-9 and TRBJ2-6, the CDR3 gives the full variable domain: DTGVSQNPRHKITKRGQNVTFRCDPISEHNRLYWYRQTLGQGPEFLTYFQNEAQLEKSRLLSDRFSAERPKGSFSTLEIQRTEQGDSAMYLCASSPIQSSGANVLTFGAGSRLTVL.

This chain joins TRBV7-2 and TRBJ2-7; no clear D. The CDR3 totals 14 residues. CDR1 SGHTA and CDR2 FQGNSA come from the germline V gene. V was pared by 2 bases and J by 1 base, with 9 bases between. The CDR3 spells CASSLLRASYEQYF. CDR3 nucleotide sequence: TGTGCCAGCAGCTTATTACGGGCGTCCTACGAGCAGTACTTC.

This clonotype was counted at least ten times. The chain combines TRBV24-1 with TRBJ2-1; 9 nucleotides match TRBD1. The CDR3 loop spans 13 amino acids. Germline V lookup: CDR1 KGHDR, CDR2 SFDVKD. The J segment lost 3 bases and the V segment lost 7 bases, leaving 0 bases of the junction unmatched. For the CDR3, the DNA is TGTGCCACCAGGGGACAGGGCTACAATGAGCAGTTCTTC. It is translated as CATRGQGYNEQFF.

CDR3 bases: TGTGCCAGCAGCCAAGGTGGGGGAGTGGATCAGCCCCAGCATTTT. Its translation: CASSQGGGVDQPQHF. V is TRBV4-2 and J is TRBJ1-5; weak D call: TRBD1 (5 bases). Trimming left V 1 base short and J 5 bases short, with 12 bases between. The CDR3 sequence is 15 residues long. Germline CDR1 and CDR2: LGHNA and YNFKEQ.

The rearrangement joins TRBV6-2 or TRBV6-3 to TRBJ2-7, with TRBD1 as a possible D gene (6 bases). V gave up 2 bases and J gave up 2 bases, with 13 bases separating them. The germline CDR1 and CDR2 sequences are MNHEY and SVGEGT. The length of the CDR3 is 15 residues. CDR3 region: CASSYLGQQPYEQYF. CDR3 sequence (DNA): TGTGCCAGCAGTTACCTGGGACAACAACCCTACGAGCAGTACTTC.

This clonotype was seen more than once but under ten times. The DNA of the CDR3 is TGTGCCATCAGCCCCGGGGGGGGGGCCAACGTCCTGACTTTC. Translated, it gives CAISPGGGANVLTF. V usage is TRBV10-3 and J usage is TRBJ2-6, with 7 positions matching TRBD2. Germline V CDR1 and CDR2: ENHRY, SYGVKD. The CDR3 length is 14 residues. V lost 6 bases, J lost 4 bases, and 3 bases stayed unmatched.

For the CDR3, the DNA is TGTGCCAGCAGTTACCTGACTACCGGGGAGCTGTTTTTT. It specifies CASSYLTTGELFF. The gene calls are TRBV6-5 and TRBJ2-2; D gene uncertain. CDR1 MNHEY and CDR2 SVGAGI come from the germline V gene. The CDR3 runs to 13 residues. V was pared by 2 bases and J by 5 bases, with 6 bases between.

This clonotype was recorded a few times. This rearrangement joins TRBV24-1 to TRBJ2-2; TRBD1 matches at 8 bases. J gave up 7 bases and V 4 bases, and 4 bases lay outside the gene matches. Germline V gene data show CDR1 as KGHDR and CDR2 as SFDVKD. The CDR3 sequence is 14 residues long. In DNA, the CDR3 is TGTGCCACCAGTGACCACAGGGGGGTCGGGGAGCTGTTTTTT. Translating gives CATSDHRGVGELFF.